This T cell receptor (beta chain) is drawn from a study of CD8 T cells in Susac syndrome. An input of roughly 0.5 to 1 ug of RNA was subjected to reverse transcription using random hexamers. In TCRdb, the immunoSEQ multiplex PCR reads were re-called with MiXCR into one record per CDR3 protein. Of 150,000 to 180,000 distinct CDR3 sequences in the sample, approximately 95% were seen once. The V gene's germline CDR1 is SGDLS and CDR2 YYNGEE. The germline V and J ends were trimmed by 3 bases and 7 bases, with 19 bases remaining between them. This CDR3 contains 16 residues. Sequencing targeted TCR beta in blood CD8+ and CD4+ T cells.

The chain links TRBV9 to TRBJ2-2, with TRBD1 as a possible D gene (6 bases). The TCR originated in a human donor with Susac syndrome. Source material: CD4+ T cells from PBMCs. DNA for the CDR3: TGTGCCAGCAGCGCCGGTCCAGGGGCAATGATCGGGGAGCTGTTTTTT. As protein: CASSAGPGAMIGELFF.